A single TCR beta chain is shown here with its context. Profiling relied on immunoSEQ multiplex PCR, and the TCRdb table lists in-frame clones only, not all of them. Of around 140,000 clones listed, just over 90% are singletons. This sample is part of a study of OX40 agonist ivuxolimab in advanced cancers. Germline V gives CDR1 KGHSH, CDR2 LQKENI. The CDR3 runs to 15 residues. Trimming cost V 4 bases and J 2 bases; bases outside gene matches: 1. Exclusion applied to patients with autoimmune disease history or systemic immunosuppression. The sequence came from an adult with an advanced solid tumor such as melanoma, head and neck, liver or kidney cancer. The material was CD4+ or CD8+ T cells sorted from blood, obtained in a trial of the OX40 agonist ivuxolimab. This rearrangement joins TRBV18 to TRBJ2-1; TRBD2 agrees at 11 bases. CDR3 DNA: TGTGCCAGCTCACTAGCGGGAGGGCCCTACAATGAGCAGTTCTTC. This gives the protein CASSLAGGPYNEQFF.